These 15 T cell receptor beta chains came from one sample sequenced in a study of a mutant IDH1 vaccine in newly diagnosed glioma (dated by TCRdb to the early 2020s). Preparation of the library involved the immunoSEQ multiplex PCR assay. Not all clones reach the TCRdb copy of this immuneACCESS table, which keeps in-frame sequences only. Checked studies attribute under half of the gap to unresolved V genes and leave the rest unexplained. This sample comprises 55,000 to 65,000 clones, 75% to 85% of them detected only once. About 6% of the sample belongs to the ten largest clones. The time point label here, explained by the study, means: week 11, during vaccination. Each vaccine dose, consisting of 300 ug of a 20-mer mutant IDH1 peptide in Montanide, was administered subcutaneously with topical imiquimod. The antigens for these receptors are not known. The sequenced sample was PBMCs, obtained from a glioma patient whose treatment included an IDH1 peptide vaccine. Source of these receptors: a man aged 50 or older with glioma.

The CDR3, as DNA: TGTGCCATCGGCCCGGGGACAGAAAATGAAAAACTGTTTTTT. Amino acid sequence: CAIGPGTENEKLFF. V gene TRBV10-3 combines with J gene TRBJ1-4; the match to TRBD1 covers 7 bases. CDR1 ENHRY and CDR2 SYGVKD come from the germline V gene. The CDR3 runs 14 residues. V shed 8 bases and J 5 bases; nucleotides not matched to a gene: 8.

This clone appeared a single time. The genes are TRBV4-3 and TRBJ2-5; perhaps TRBD1 as D (5 bases). The germline V gene encodes CDR1 LGHNA and CDR2 YSLEER. V lost 0 bases and J lost 11, with 16 bases in between. The CDR3 contains 14 residues. DNA of the CDR3: TGCGCCAGCAGCCAAGATCTAGGGGTGGGTGAGCAGTACTTC. As protein: CASSQDLGVGEQYF.

This rearrangement joins TRBV29-1 to TRBJ1-1, with D perhaps TRBD1 (6 bases). The length of the CDR3 is 13 residues. Trimming took off 7 bases at V and 1 base at J, with 13 bases between the two ends. Germline lookup yields CDR1 SQVTM and CDR2 ANQGSEA. The CDR3 bases are TGCAGCGCTGTCCCGGACAGGAACACTGAAGCTTTCTTT. Translation: CSAVPDRNTEAFF.

The chain links TRBV5-5 to TRBJ2-3; tentative D call: TRBD2 (6 bases). The CDR3 has 15 residues. The ends were cut back, 2 bases at V and 4 bases at J, with 14 bases in the middle. Germline V gene sequence: CDR1 SGHKS, CDR2 YYEKEE (reference sequence). CDR3 nucleotides: TGTGCCAGCAGCTTTACGGGAGTGGGGGCAGATACGCAGTATTTT. It codes for CASSFTGVGADTQYF.

The genes are TRBV11-3 and TRBJ2-5; 10 positions match TRBD2. Germline lookup yields CDR1 SGHNT and CDR2 YENEEA. J lost 4 bases, V lost 2 bases, and 7 bases had no gene match. This CDR3 contains 16 residues. CDR3 DNA sequence: TGTGCCAGCAGCTTACAGGAAGCGGGGGGGAGAGAGACCCAGTACTTC. Protein product: CASSLQEAGGRETQYF.

This chain joins TRBV2 and TRBJ1-2; 9 positions agree with TRBD1. The junction had 7 bases not matched to a gene; V was cut back by 7 bases and J by 7 bases. Per the germline V gene, CDR1 is SNHLY and CDR2 is FYNNEI. The CDR3 loop spans 13 amino acids. This CDR3 is CASNPDRGAGYTF. DNA for the CDR3: TGTGCCAGCAATCCGGACAGGGGTGCTGGCTACACCTTC.

The rearrangement uses TRBV27 and TRBJ1-5; TRBD1 agrees at 7 bases. CDR1 MNHEY and CDR2 SMNVEV come from the germline V gene (reference sequence). Trimming cost V 0 bases and J 7 bases; bases outside gene matches: 12. The CDR3 totals 17 residues. The CDR3 DNA reads as TGTGCCAGCAGTTTATCCCCACTCGACAGGGTCGGCCAGCCCCAGCATTTT. It is translated as CASSLSPLDRVGQPQHF.

The chain links TRBV14 to TRBJ2-7, with TRBD2 matching over 13 bases. Germline CDR1 is SGHDN and CDR2 is FVKESK. J gave up 6 bases and V 1 base, and 9 bases lay outside the gene matches. This CDR3 comprises 17 residues. The CDR3 DNA follows: TGTGCCAGCAGCCAAGGAAGGGGTGGACTAGCGGGGGCCGAGCAGTACTTC. Encoded protein: CASSQGRGGLAGAEQYF. Looking up the rest from reference TRBV14 and TRBJ2-7 gives the full variable domain: EAGVTQFPSHSVIEKGQTVTLRCDPISGHDNLYWYRRVMGKEIKFLLHFVKESKQDESGMPNNRFLAERTGGTYSTLKVQPAELEDSGVYFCASSQGRGGLAGAEQYFGPGTRLTVT.

The V and J genes are TRBV28 and TRBJ1-5, with D possibly being TRBD1 (5 bases). CDR1 is MDHEN and CDR2 is SYDVKM in the germline V gene. The CDR3 has 16 amino acids. Trimming took off 7 bases at V and 0 bases at J, with 16 bases between the two ends. CDR3 loop: CASNRGGSYSNQPQHF. CDR3 DNA: TGTGCCAGCAATCGGGGCGGCAGCTATAGCAATCAGCCCCAGCATTTT.

The rearrangement uses TRBV19 and TRBJ1-2; unclear D gene. The CDR3 has 16 residues. V was clipped by 0 bases and J by 5 bases, with 16 bases between them. Germline CDR1 reads LNHDA; CDR2 reads SQIVND (reference sequence). CDR3 coding DNA: TGTGCCAGTAGTATAGATCACAGTCGAATGGGGTATGGCTACACCTTC. Translating it yields CASSIDHSRMGYGYTF.

The V call is TRBV6-5, the J call TRBJ2-3, with 7 bases aligning to TRBD1. The CDR3 loop spans 15 amino acids. Germline V gene lookup returns CDR1 MNHEY and CDR2 SVGAGI. V shed 0 bases, J shed 4 bases, and the junction held 4 bases outside the gene matches. The DNA for the CDR3 is TGTGCCAGCAGTTACTCTCGAGGGGGCGCAGATACGCAGTATTTT. Translating it yields CASSYSRGGADTQYF.

The chain joins TRBV4-3 to TRBJ2-1; 8 nucleotides line up with TRBD1. V shed 2 bases and J 5 bases; nucleotides not matched to a gene: 8. The CDR3 has 16 amino acids. Germline CDR1 reads LGHNA; CDR2 reads YSLEER. In DNA, the CDR3 is TGCGCCAGCAGCCAACCTGGACAGGGTCGACACAATGAGCAGTTCTTC. Protein product: CASSQPGQGRHNEQFF.

The rearrangement links TRBV7-6 to TRBJ1-1; D is perhaps TRBD1 (6 bases). Germline V CDR1 and CDR2: SGHVS, FNYEAQ. The CDR3 runs 12 residues. Trimming stripped 3 bases from V and 8 bases from J, with 10 bases between. CDR3 loop: CASSFPGEEAFF. CDR3 in DNA: TGTGCCAGCAGCTTTCCAGGGGAAGAAGCTTTCTTT.

This clone has a handful of counts. The rearrangement uses TRBV6-5 and TRBJ1-5, with D unresolved. From germline, CDR1 is MNHEY and CDR2 SVGAGI. The V gene lost 6 bases and the J gene lost 1 base, with 13 bases spanning the gap. The CDR3 covers 15 residues. The CDR3 coding sequence is TGTGCCAGCAGCCGTTCCCCATTCAGCAATCAGCCCCAGCATTTT. This sequence encodes CASSRSPFSNQPQHF.

The chain employs TRBV5-4 and TRBJ2-3; possible D gene TRBD1, 6 bases. The germline V and J ends were trimmed by 1 base and 2 bases, with 14 bases remaining between them. This CDR3 is 16 amino acids long. Germline CDR1 and CDR2: SGHNT and YYREEE (reference sequence). The CDR3 DNA follows: TGTGCCAGCAGCTTGTATCAGGGGACCTACACAGATACGCAGTATTTT. Amino acids: CASSLYQGTYTDTQYF.